The sequence of this T cell receptor beta chain was determined in a study of cytomegalovirus exposure and HLA in healthy donors (TCRdb year 2017). Looking at the study overall: In an earlier analysis of 587 of the donors, approximately 260 Gb of sequence data and roughly 100 million unique TCR beta sequences from 150 million to 200 million T cells were reported. Roughly 300 gigabases of sequencing data and around 87 million unique TCR sequences were included in an early release covering several hundred HLA-typed donors. Among the roughly 410 genotyped donors, approximately 76% belonged to the genetic ancestry cluster associated with self-reported Caucasian donors. The study aimed to test whether cataloging public T cell receptors could reveal signatures of past pathogen exposure. Using immunosequencing, the study profiled T cell repertoires from approximately 700 subjects and related those repertoires to cytomegalovirus serostatus. Along with the approximately 700-subject first cohort, a separate validation cohort of 120 different subjects was used. To predict cytomegalovirus infection status, the study brought together high-throughput TCR immunosequencing, statistical association of individual TCRs with disease status, and machine learning. A later analysis re-examined previously published TCR beta repertoires from hundreds of donors and added high-resolution HLA genotyping to investigate patterns of TCR occurrence. Rather than drawing on any new phenotypic data, the later analysis identified candidate immune exposures from TCR beta sequences and the way those sequences occurred across donors. To decide whether each TCR beta V gene segment behaved as functional or pseudogenic, an earlier analysis of fewer than 750 of the donors relied on high-throughput TCR beta sequencing. Donor age, sex, ethnicity and CMV serostatus were compiled together with the repertoire data. In a later genetic analysis, genome-wide SNP genotypes for about 65% of the roughly 700 donors were used, and that subset was treated as a discovery cohort. All discovery cohort repertoires had been generated on a single sequencing platform. Class I and class II HLA loci were covered by the typing at four-digit resolution. The number of typed donors differed by locus: roughly 620-630 for A, B, C, DRB1 and DQB1; 522 for DQA1; over 600 for DPA1; and roughly 450 for DPB1. Because of strong linkage in the cohort, a handful of DR-DQ haplotypes were treated as single units for association and clustering. Across about 370 genotyped donors of the cohort, an average of about 200,000 unique TCR beta nucleotide sequences per donor were sequenced, and roughly a sixth of those sequences were non-productive. On the study overall, not on this receptor specifically: A further reported finding was that TCR beta sequences accurately predicted the HLA-A and HLA-B alleles for most subjects in the first cohort. When HLA alleles, especially DR and DQ, strongly co-occurred, TCR associations were difficult to assign to individual alleles. According to a later analysis, most CMV-associated TCR beta chains appeared to be HLA-restricted, and the HLA associations seemed to be driven largely by CMV exposure. In both the original and validation cohorts, the classifier was reported to diagnose cytomegalovirus status with high specificity and sensitivity. The authors suggested that the approach could potentially be generalized to other disease states and immunological phenotypes. Because HLA typing was missing for some donors at each locus, association tests included only the typed subset. In this cohort, only TCR beta chains were sequenced, and detectable features were limited by the absence of alpha or paired-chain data. Across donors, most TCR sequences were observed very rarely, whereas some public TCRs were present in many individuals. In a later analysis, 16,951 TCR beta sequences were associated with specific HLA alleles at a false discovery rate of 0.05. A later analysis found that HLA-associated TCR beta chains were more clonally expanded and had lower generation probabilities than equally common non-associated chains. Compared with the approximately 600-donor mean, donors in an Asian-associated ancestry cluster had fewer N-insertions in productive TCRs, according to a later genetic analysis. The 87-base-pair reads could not distinguish some IMGT-functional V segments, including TRBV6-2 and TRBV6-3, so those segments were excluded. In an earlier analysis of some 550 of the donors, most TCR beta V segments were observed in productive rearrangements about 87% or about 30% of the time, broadly matching IMGT annotations. The only immune exposure information available for the cohort was CMV serostatus. Three of the identified cytomegalovirus-associated TCR beta chains were confirmed in vitro to be specific for cytomegalovirus antigens. Sequencing depth was assumed to be roughly uniform across donors in the presence/absence analyses, though that assumption may not hold. In the study, about 150 TCR beta chains were listed as associated with cytomegalovirus. A group of highly shared sequence variants was considered likely to be a technical artifact of the sequencing pipeline. A later genetic analysis associated a missense DCLRE1C variant with V-gene and J-gene trimming of TCR beta chains, and an independent cohort replicated the association. According to a later analysis, parvovirus B19, influenza, CMV and Epstein-Barr virus appeared linked to several top co-occurrence clusters. Because counts were too low, some 16 rarely observed V segments, including chromosome 9 orphons, were excluded from the earlier analysis of some 590 of the donors. Correlated functional status among segregating V segments might reflect linkage disequilibrium, but an unknown experimental factor could not be ruled out. In a later analysis, the rate of TCR association differed among HLA loci, with DRB1 alleles having the most associated TCRs and HLA-C alleles having the fewest.

Receptor libraries were prepared by the immunoSEQ multiplex PCR assay. The multiplex PCR relied on a mix of 60 forward primers for TCR Vbeta segments and 13 reverse primers for TCR Jbeta segments. A multiplex PCR assay on genomic DNA amplified the CDR3 region of rearranged TCR beta genes. Amplified TCR beta libraries were sequenced as 87-base-pair reads on the Illumina HiSeq System. The study's processing was this. In a later analysis, approximately 74 million unique TCR beta chains were counted across the approximately 640 repertoires, and some 10 million of these chains were shared by at least two donors. A nearest-neighbor algorithm error-corrected the raw reads and collapsed the reads into unique sequences, merging closely related sequences to remove PCR and sequencing errors. CDR3 sequences were aligned to IMGT reference sequences to assign V, D and J gene segments. For a sequence to be retained, a match of at least six nucleotides was required to both a V gene segment and a J gene segment. Rearrangements were called productive when the CDR3 lacked stop codons and stayed in frame with V and J; all others were non-productive. CDR3 was defined according to IMGT convention as the region running from the second conserved V-encoded cysteine to the conserved J-encoded phenylalanine. In an earlier analysis of more than 550 of the donors, sequences lacking an unambiguous match to a single V gene segment were excluded. An earlier analysis of a few hundred of the donors classified V segments as functional when productive rearrangements were above 56.7% and as segregating when the standard deviation between donors was above 5%. A statistical classification framework was built to diagnose cytomegalovirus status from the catalog of TCR beta chain sequences. In a later analysis, TCR nucleotide sequences were compared against IMGT/GENE-DB human TR gene sequences so that V and J genes could be assigned. In a later analysis, CDR3 sequences and most-parsimonious VDJ recombination scenarios were assigned using the TCRdist pipeline. In a later analysis, every TCR beta chain was defined by the combination of its CDR3 amino acid sequence and its V-gene family, and reads without a unique V-gene family were dropped. To address suspected cross-contamination and a sequencing artifact, a later analysis removed 550 to 750 highly shared, low-generation-probability nucleotide sequences. In a later analysis, a clonal expansion index was calculated for each public chain from normalized within-repertoire ranks of inferred template counts. A later analysis computed generation probabilities with a VDJ recombination model fitted to out-of-frame rearrangements, and checked the results against IGoR. In a later analysis, hypergeometric tests were used to score TCR-TCR, TCR-HLA and TCR-CMV co-occurrence, with a repertoire-size bias correction applied to TCR pairs. In a later analysis, false discovery rates were estimated by permuting HLA or CMV assignments 20 times. In a later analysis, co-occurring TCRs were grouped using DBSCAN, and TCRdist sequence similarity was added for clustering within HLA-allele-positive subsets. For co-occurrence clustering, repertoires with fewer than 30,000 or more than 120,000 public chains were excluded, along with four to six repertoires with anomalous nucleotide sharing. The immuneACCESS repertoire file appears here via TCRdb, limited to in-frame rearrangements. These files lack a portion of the clones; in checked studies, under half of the deficit traces to unresolved V genes, and the cause of the others is not known. From that table come the V and J calls and clone size; the DNA was used to work out D and trimming. This sample's table carries around 58,000 clones. The ten most abundant clones make up roughly 9% of the sample.

V lost 6 bases and J lost 5 bases; the stretch between them is 14 bases long. From a lookup of the germline V gene, CDR1 and CDR2 are SGHAT and FQNNGV. From the cysteine up to the phenylalanine, the CDR3 has a length of 14 residues. Just the 42-base CDR3 DNA is kept, in frame starting at base 1. The cohort comprised around 700 healthy bone marrow donors. Cohort members were all nominally healthy when sampled, although unrecorded immune exposures were likely present. The donor tested CMV seropositive, placing the donor among the 289 seropositive members of the cohort. A peripheral blood sample was provided by each donor, and peripheral blood mononuclear cells were used for TCR beta sequencing. The Qiagen DNeasy Blood Extraction Kit was used to extract genomic DNA from the blood cell samples. For this clone: The antigen this receptor binds is unknown.

Input material: PBMCs. Recombination joined TRBV11-2 with TRBJ2-1; TRBD2 could be the D gene, as 6 bases match. The receptor's source is a man aged 50 to 59 in good health and CMV-seropositive. The CDR3: CASRTGDLDNEQFF. The sequenced DNA is TGTGCCAGCAGAACGGGGGACTTAGACAATGAGCAGTTCTTC.